Shown below are 21 T cell receptor beta chains from a single sample sequenced in a study of early T cells in non-severe SARS-CoV-2 infection. MiXCR was run by TCRdb on the 5' RACE reads, yielding one entry per CDR3 protein. The sample yields approximately 77,000 distinct CDR3 sequences, around 12% seen once. What was sequenced was whole blood. The source of these receptors is an adult who was a healthcare worker with PCR-confirmed SARS-CoV-2 infection or an uninfected control (not recorded which).

This clonotype was counted ten times or more. The chain joins TRBV11-2 to TRBJ2-5; TRBD2 matches at 7 bases. Per the germline V gene, CDR1 is SGHAT and CDR2 is FQNNGV. V was clipped by 9 bases and J by 2 bases; unmatched bases: 6. The CDR3 length is 13 residues. CDR3 residues: CASSRERQETQYF. Here the CDR3 DNA reads TGTGCCAGTTCGCGGGAGCGACAAGAGACCCAGTACTTC.

This clonotype was observed at least ten times. This rearrangement joins TRBV18 to TRBJ2-1, with TRBD1 as a possible D gene (6 bases). The V end was cut by 5 bases, the J end by 6 bases, with 14 bases between. The V gene's germline CDR1 is KGHSH and CDR2 LQKENI. This CDR3 region has 14 residues. CDR3 in amino acids: CASSSTRQANEQFF. The DNA of the CDR3 is TGTGCCAGCTCATCAACCCGACAGGCCAATGAGCAGTTCTTC.

This clonotype was counted at least ten times. V usage is TRBV29-1 and J usage is TRBJ2-1; TRBD2 aligns across 13 bases. This CDR3 has 14 residues. In germline, CDR1 is SQVTM, CDR2 ANQGSEA. V dropped 7 bases and J dropped 4; count of bases not matched to a gene: 4. The CDR3 DNA follows: TGCAGCGGTCTACTAGCGGGAGGGTACAATGAGCAGTTCTTC. Translating gives CSGLLAGGYNEQFF.

The sample holds one count of this clonotype. DNA for the CDR3: TGCAGTGCTAGAGATTGGACGGCTGAGCAGTTCTTC. Protein: CSARDWTAEQFF. V and J are TRBV20-1 and TRBJ2-1; D gene ambiguous. CDR1 DFQATT and CDR2 SNEGSKA come from the germline V gene (reference sequence). This CDR3 comprises 12 residues. V dropped 0 bases and J dropped 9 bases, with 9 bases sitting between them.

CDR3 protein: CASSEGEVGLQGNEQFF. The CDR3 DNA sequence: TGTGCCAGCAGTGAAGGGGAGGTAGGTCTACAGGGCAATGAGCAGTTCTTC. The rearrangement joins TRBV25-1 to TRBJ2-1; D tentatively reads TRBD1 or TRBD2 (6 bases each). The length of the CDR3 is 17 residues. CDR1 is MGHDK and CDR2 is SYGVNS in the germline V gene. With 2 bases removed from V and 6 bases from J, the gap between germline ends came to 20 bases.

This clonotype was seen many times. The rearrangement uses TRBV7-3 and TRBJ2-1, with D unclear. Per germline, CDR1 SGHTA and CDR2 FQGTGA. The CDR3 loop spans 15 amino acids. Deletions cut 5 bases from V and 8 bases from J, with 19 bases between. The CDR3 DNA is TGTGCCAGCAGCCAGAGAGGTTGGGCCTTGGATGAGCAGTTCTTC. Its translation: CASSQRGWALDEQFF.

This clonotype has at least ten counts. The CDR3 bases are TGTGCCAGCAGCCAAGACCTAGCGACTAGCACAGATACGCAGTATTTT. Translation gives CASSQDLATSTDTQYF. The V call is TRBV3-1, the J call TRBJ2-3, with a possible D match to TRBD2 (6 bases). This CDR3 is 16 amino acids long. CDR1 and CDR2 from the germline V gene are LGHDT and YNNKEL (reference sequence). V shed 0 bases and J shed 0 bases, with 10 bases lying between them.

In its sample, this clonotype was seen many times. The genes are TRBV29-1 and TRBJ2-7; D is undetermined. V was cut by 6 bases and J by 5 bases, with 11 bases left in between. Germline loops: CDR1 SQVTM, CDR2 ANQGSEA. This CDR3 contains 11 residues. CDR3 nucleotide sequence: TGCAGCGTCCGTTCGGATGACGAGCAGTACTTC. This translates into CSVRSDDEQYF.

This clonotype was seen at least ten times. The chain recombines TRBV18 with TRBJ1-1; D gene ambiguous. V was shortened by 3 bases and J by 1 base, with 6 bases between the two germline ends. Per germline, CDR1 KGHSH and CDR2 LQKENI. The CDR3 runs to 13 residues. The CDR3 sequence: CASSPQSNTEAFF. The CDR3 region has the DNA TGTGCCAGCTCACCTCAGTCGAACACTGAAGCTTTCTTT.

There are a few counts of this clonotype. The chain links TRBV28 to TRBJ1-5; D is possibly TRBD1 (6 bases). Trimming left V 6 bases short and J 1 base short, with 10 bases between. Germline V gene data show CDR1 as MDHEN and CDR2 as SYDVKM. The CDR3 runs to 14 residues. CDR3 sequence: CASRPQGSNQPQHF. In DNA, the CDR3 is TGTGCCAGCAGACCACAGGGAAGCAATCAGCCCCAGCATTTT.

A few counts support this clonotype. The chain carries TRBV28 and TRBJ2-3; no definite D call. CDR3 length: 15 amino acids. CDR1 and CDR2 from the germline V gene are MDHEN and SYDVKM. Trimming stripped 3 bases from V and 1 base from J, with 11 bases between. CDR3 DNA: TGTGCCAGCAGTTTGGCGGCTGTCGGCACAGATACGCAGTATTTT. This encodes CASSLAAVGTDTQYF.

By sample fraction, this clonotype is medium-sized. The chain combines TRBV3-1 with TRBJ2-3, with D perhaps matching TRBD2 (5 bases). Trimming pared 1 base from V and 0 bases from J, leaving 8 bases between. The CDR3 has 15 amino acids. Germline V gene lookup returns CDR1 LGHDT and CDR2 YNNKEL (reference sequence). The chain's CDR3 is CASSQGSASTDTQYF. The CDR3 coding sequence is TGTGCCAGCAGCCAAGGTAGCGCCAGCACAGATACGCAGTATTTT.

This clonotype has only a few counts. The chain couples TRBV29-1 to TRBJ2-2; 8 bases match TRBD1. The ends lost 7 bases at V and 4 bases at J; junction bases unmatched: 8. CDR3 size: 14 residues. Germline-derived CDR1 and CDR2 are SQVTM and ANQGSEA. As DNA, the CDR3 is TGCAGCGCCCGCGGGACAGGCAGCACCGGGGAGCTGTTTTTT. Encoded protein: CSARGTGSTGELFF.

This clonotype was seen ten or more times. The chain recombines TRBV7-9 with TRBJ2-3; D unclear. The germline V gene has CDR1 SEHNR and CDR2 FQNEAQ (reference sequence). The CDR3 has 12 amino acids. The V gene lost 3 bases and the J gene lost 2 bases, with 3 bases spanning the gap. CDR3 sequence reads: CASSLPTDTQYF. CDR3 coding DNA: TGTGCCAGCAGCTTGCCCACAGATACGCAGTATTTT.

Only a few counts were recorded for this clonotype. This chain joins TRBV28 and TRBJ1-5; D may be TRBD1 (5 bases). The CDR3 spans 15 residues. Trimming shortened V by 5 bases and J by 0 bases, and 11 bases separated the two germline ends. From germline, CDR1 is MDHEN and CDR2 SYDVKM. Written as DNA, the CDR3 is TGTGCCAGCAGTACCGGGACCGCTAGCAATCAGCCCCAGCATTTT. Translated: CASSTGTASNQPQHF.

The chain couples TRBV28 to TRBJ2-1, with D possibly being TRBD2 (5 bases). The CDR3 totals 13 residues. V dropped 9 bases and J dropped 0 bases, with 9 bases sitting between them. Germline CDR1 MDHEN, CDR2 SYDVKM. The CDR3, as DNA: TGTGCCAGTGCTAGCCGCTCCTACAATGAGCAGTTCTTC. This encodes CASASRSYNEQFF. The whole variable domain, filled in from reference TRBV28 and TRBJ2-1, reads DVKVTQSSRYLVKRTGEKVFLECVQDMDHENMFWYRQDPGLGLRLIYFSYDVKMKEKGDIPEGYSVSREKKERFSLILESASTNQTSMYLCASASRSYNEQFFGPGTRLTVL.

This clonotype appeared a few times. This chain joins TRBV29-1 and TRBJ2-7; D uncertain. Deletions cut 0 bases from V and 5 bases from J, with 8 bases between. The germline gives CDR1 SQVTM, CDR2 ANQGSEA. This CDR3 spans 12 amino acids. The CDR3 bases are TGCAGCGTTGAAGATAATAGGAACGAGCAGTACTTC. This encodes CSVEDNRNEQYF.

In its sample, this clonotype was seen a few times. This chain connects TRBV3-1 to TRBJ1-3; perhaps TRBD1 as D (5 bases). Germline V gene lookup returns CDR1 LGHDT and CDR2 YNNKEL (reference sequence). Trimming pared 0 bases from V and 3 bases from J, leaving 9 bases between. CDR3 length equals 15 residues. CDR3 coding DNA: TGTGCCAGCAGCCAAGACGGGACCGGTGGAAACACCATATATTTT. Its protein product is CASSQDGTGGNTIYF. Together with reference TRBV3-1 and TRBJ1-3, the CDR3 gives the full variable domain: DTAVSQTPKYLVTQMGNDKSIKCEQNLGHDTMYWYKQDSKKFLKIMFSYNNKELIINETVPNRFSPKSPDKAHLNLHINSLELGDSAVYFCASSQDGTGGNTIYFGEGSWLTVV.

The chain employs TRBV6-1 and TRBJ1-6; no clear D gene. The V and J ends lost 3 bases and 10 bases respectively, with 19 bases between them. The CDR3 length is 16 residues. Germline CDR1 MNHNS, CDR2 SASEGT. DNA for the CDR3: TGTGCCAGCAGTGAGGTCGTATATCACGCAAGCTCACCCCTCCACTTT. Translated: CASSEVVYHASSPLHF.

V usage is TRBV7-9 and J usage is TRBJ1-5, with D uncertain. Germline V gene data show CDR1 as SEHNR and CDR2 as FQNEAQ (reference sequence). The CDR3 covers 17 residues. The V end lost 1 base, the J end lost 1 base, and 14 bases lay between the germline ends. Written as DNA, the CDR3 is TGTGCCAGCAGCTTAGAGGGAGGCGTGCTCAGCAATCAGCCCCAGCATTTT. Amino acid sequence: CASSLEGGVLSNQPQHF.

In its sample, this clonotype was seen a few times. The rearrangement links TRBV28 to TRBJ2-5; 8 bases agree with TRBD2. V shed 6 bases, J shed 5 bases, and the junction held 14 bases outside the gene matches. Germline CDR1 MDHEN, CDR2 SYDVKM. The CDR3 totals 16 residues. Here the CDR3 DNA reads TGTGCCAGCAGGAAAGGGACTAGGGGGACCTTGGAGACCCAGTACTTC. Residues: CASRKGTRGTLETQYF.